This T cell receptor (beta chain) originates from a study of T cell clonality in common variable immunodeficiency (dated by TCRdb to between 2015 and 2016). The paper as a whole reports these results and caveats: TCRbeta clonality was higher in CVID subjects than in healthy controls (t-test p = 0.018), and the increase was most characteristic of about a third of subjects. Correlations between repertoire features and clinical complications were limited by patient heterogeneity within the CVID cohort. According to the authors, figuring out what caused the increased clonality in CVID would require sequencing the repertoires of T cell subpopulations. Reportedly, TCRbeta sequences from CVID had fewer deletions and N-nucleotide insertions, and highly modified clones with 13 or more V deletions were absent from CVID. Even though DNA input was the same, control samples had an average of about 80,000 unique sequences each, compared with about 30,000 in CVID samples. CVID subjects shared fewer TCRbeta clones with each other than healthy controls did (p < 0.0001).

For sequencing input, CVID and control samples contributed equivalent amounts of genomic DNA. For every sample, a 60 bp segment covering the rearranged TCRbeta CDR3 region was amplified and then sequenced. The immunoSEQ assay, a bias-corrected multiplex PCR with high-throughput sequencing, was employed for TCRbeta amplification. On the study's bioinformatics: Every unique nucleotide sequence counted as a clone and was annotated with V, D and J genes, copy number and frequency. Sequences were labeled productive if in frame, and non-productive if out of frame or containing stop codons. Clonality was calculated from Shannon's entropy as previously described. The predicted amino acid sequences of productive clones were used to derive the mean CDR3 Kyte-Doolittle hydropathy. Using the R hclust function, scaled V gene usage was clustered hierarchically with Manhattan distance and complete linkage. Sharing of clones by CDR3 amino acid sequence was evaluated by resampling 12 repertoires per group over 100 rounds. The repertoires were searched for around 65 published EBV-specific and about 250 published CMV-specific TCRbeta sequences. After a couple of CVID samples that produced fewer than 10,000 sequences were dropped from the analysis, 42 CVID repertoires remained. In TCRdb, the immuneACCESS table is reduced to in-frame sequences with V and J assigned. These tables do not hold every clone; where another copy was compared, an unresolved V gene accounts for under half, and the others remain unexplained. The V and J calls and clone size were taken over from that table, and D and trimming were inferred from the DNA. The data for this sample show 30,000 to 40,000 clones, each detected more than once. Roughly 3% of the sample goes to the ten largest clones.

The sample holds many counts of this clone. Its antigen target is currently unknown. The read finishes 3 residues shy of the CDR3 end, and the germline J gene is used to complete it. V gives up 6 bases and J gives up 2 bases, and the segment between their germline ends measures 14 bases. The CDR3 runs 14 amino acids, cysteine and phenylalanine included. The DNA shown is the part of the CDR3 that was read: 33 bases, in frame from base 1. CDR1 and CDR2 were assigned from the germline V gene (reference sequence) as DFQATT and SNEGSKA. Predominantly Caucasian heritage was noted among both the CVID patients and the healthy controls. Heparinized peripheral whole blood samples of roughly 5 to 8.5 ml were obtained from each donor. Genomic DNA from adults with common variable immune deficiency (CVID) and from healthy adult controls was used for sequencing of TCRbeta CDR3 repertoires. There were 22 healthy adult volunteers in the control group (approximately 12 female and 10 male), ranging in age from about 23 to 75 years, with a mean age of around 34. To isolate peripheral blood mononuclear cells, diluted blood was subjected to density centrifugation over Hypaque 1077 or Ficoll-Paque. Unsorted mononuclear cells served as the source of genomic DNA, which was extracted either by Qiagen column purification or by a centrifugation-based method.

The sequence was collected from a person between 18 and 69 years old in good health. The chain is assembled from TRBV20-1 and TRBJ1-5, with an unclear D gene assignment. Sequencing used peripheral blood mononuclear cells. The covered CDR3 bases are TGCAGTGCCGGCAGCGGTTTCGGCAATCAGCCC. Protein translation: CSAGSGFGNQP. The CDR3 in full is CSAGSGFGNQPQHF.